This section outlines one T cell receptor (beta chain) sequence together with its context. Germline V gene sequence: CDR1 MNHEY, CDR2 SMNVEV (reference sequence). The CDR3 has 14 residues. With 1 base clipped from V and 7 bases from J, the junction kept 6 bases outside the gene matches. Generated by immunoSEQ multiplex PCR, the TCRdb table keeps only in-frame clones and is missing some. Of fewer than 200,000 clones listed, less than 90% are singletons. The source of the sample is a study of blood T cell repertoires in COVID-19. The receptor was derived from a man aged 55 to 70 with acute or convalescent COVID-19. The sequenced sample consisted of peripheral blood. The chain has TRBV27 and TRBJ2-7; 8 nucleotides agree with TRBD1. Written as DNA, the CDR3 is TGTGCCAGCAGTTTATGGCGGACAGGGAGTGAGCAGTACTTC. It yields the protein CASSLWRTGSEQYF.